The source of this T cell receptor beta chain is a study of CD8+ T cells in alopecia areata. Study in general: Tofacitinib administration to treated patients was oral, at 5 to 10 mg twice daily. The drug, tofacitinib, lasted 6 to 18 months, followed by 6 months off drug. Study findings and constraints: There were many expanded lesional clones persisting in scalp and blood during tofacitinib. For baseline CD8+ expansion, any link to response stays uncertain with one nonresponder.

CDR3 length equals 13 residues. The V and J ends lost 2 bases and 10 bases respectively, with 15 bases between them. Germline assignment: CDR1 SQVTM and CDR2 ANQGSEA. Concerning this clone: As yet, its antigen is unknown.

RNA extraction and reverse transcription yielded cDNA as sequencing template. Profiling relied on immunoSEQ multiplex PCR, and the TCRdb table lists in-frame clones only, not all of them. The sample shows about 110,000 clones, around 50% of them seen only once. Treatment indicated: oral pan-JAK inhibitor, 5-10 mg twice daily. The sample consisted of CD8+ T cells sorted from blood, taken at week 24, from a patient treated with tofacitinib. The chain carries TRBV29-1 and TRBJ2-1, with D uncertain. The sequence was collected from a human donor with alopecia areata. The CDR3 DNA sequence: TGCAGCGTTGAACCTCCAGGTTTTTGGGAGCAGTTCTTC. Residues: CSVEPPGFWEQFF.